These T cell receptor beta chains were read from a single sample in a study of shared clonotypes between healthy human individuals. Sequencing used immunoSEQ multiplex PCR; TCRdb keeps in-frame clones, though not all of them. The sample consists of millions of clones, 85% to 95% of them appearing once. The sample comprised naive CD4+ T cells from PBMCs. The receptors originated from a man aged 18 to 29 in good health. Some clones in this sample may be carry-over from other donors' samples. CDR3s include the opening cysteine and the closing phenylalanine or tryptophan. The order of the fields is CDR3 protein, V gene, J gene.

CATSRASRQLNTEAFF	TRBV15	TRBJ1-1
CAGGTFRDEQYF	TRBV2	TRBJ2-7
CASSDPRGRGQFDEQFF	TRBV6-1	TRBJ2-1
CASRMGRVGGNQPQHF	TRBV19	TRBJ1-5
CASSYQPGTWDGEAFF	TRBV6-5	TRBJ1-1
CAISQQETQYF	TRBV10-3	TRBJ2-5
CASSPPNPALGEQYF	TRBV4-2	TRBJ2-7
CASSPRRGGSTEAFF	TRBV7-2	TRBJ1-1
CASSWDRQETQYF	TRBV18	TRBJ2-5
CAWRENTGELFF	TRBV30	TRBJ2-2
CASSSQTLGTTEAFF	TRBV28	TRBJ1-1
CASSQAGRSQQYF	TRBV4-3	TRBJ2-7
CSVTGTSGYNEQFF	TRBV29-1	TRBJ2-1
CASSTGFEVGYF	TRBV21-1	TRBJ2-7
CASSQDRGRARSYEQYF	TRBV4-2	TRBJ2-7
CASRRTGVGNTIYF	TRBV6-5	TRBJ1-3
CASSQFSNTEAFF	TRBV4-2	TRBJ1-1
CASSQIGWVDF	TRBV4-1	TRBJ2-3
CASSPGLAQNNEQFF	TRBV18	TRBJ2-1
CASSLDYGGTNEKLFF	TRBV5-4	TRBJ1-4
CASREDSAGTDTQYF	TRBV28	TRBJ2-3
CASSVSGTSGFTDTQYF	TRBV27	TRBJ2-3
CASSPDSRYRYEQYF	TRBV5-4	TRBJ2-7
CASSMWGENEKLFF	TRBV19	TRBJ1-4
CASFLDRADNYGYTF	TRBV18	TRBJ1-2
CASSPLVAEGYTF	TRBV18	TRBJ1-2
CASTPPGPTGDEQYF	TRBV25-1	TRBJ2-7
CASSLGTGGPQHF	TRBV5-5	TRBJ1-5
CASSSNLPGQMNTEAFF	TRBV7-3	TRBJ1-1
CASSVETSATYEQYF	TRBV9	TRBJ2-7
CAWSPWGTDNYGYTF	TRBV30	TRBJ1-2
CASSYSQGGNTIYF	TRBV6-6	TRBJ1-3
CASSESGALEQYF	TRBV25-1	TRBJ2-7
CASSVGGGAYSGNTIYF	TRBV9	TRBJ1-3
CASSFPSGRAEQYF	TRBV5-1	TRBJ2-7
CASSLRGASAGADTQYF	TRBV11-2	TRBJ2-3
CASSLQRQGGNNEQFF	TRBV5-1	TRBJ2-1
CASSPFRGGSYEQYF	TRBV6-5	TRBJ2-7
CATGMGLGQETQYF	TRBV15	TRBJ2-5
CASSDQPESTYGYTF	TRBV9	TRBJ1-2
CASSLVRETQYF	TRBV7-2	TRBJ2-5
CASSFTTTNEKLFF	TRBV7-2	TRBJ1-4
CASSPSGGTNTEAFF	TRBV9	TRBJ1-1
CASSSRRDGGEKLFF	TRBV7-2	TRBJ1-4
CASSTTGSEGFSPLHF	TRBV6-6	TRBJ1-6
CASSLSGTASYEQYF	TRBV28	TRBJ2-7
CASSALQSATNEKLFF	TRBV25-1	TRBJ1-4
CASSGAGVRGDTQYF	TRBV2	TRBJ2-3
CASSYPLAGGEETQYF	TRBV5-4	TRBJ2-5
CAWRHPGAATYEQYF	TRBV30	TRBJ2-7
CASSLGQSNTEAFF	TRBV5-1	TRBJ1-1
CASSLARSNEQFF	TRBV7-3	TRBJ2-1
CASSLIGETGELFF	TRBV11-1	TRBJ2-2
CASSLLPGRERNYGYTF	TRBV7-9	TRBJ1-2
CASSPLGGRSHYEQYF	TRBV7-8	TRBJ2-7
CASSLSAETQYF	TRBV5-1	TRBJ2-5
CASSGNRNTEAFF	TRBV9	TRBJ1-1
CASSLEGLYSGNTIYF	TRBV5-1	TRBJ1-3